The 18 T cell receptor beta chains presented below share a single source sample, sequenced in a study of response to subunit inactivated influenza vaccine (dated by TCRdb to the late 2010s). The library was produced with RT-PCR. TCRdb lists the instrument as Illumina HiSeq 2500. TCRdb reran the public reads through fastp at Q25 and MiXCR, keeping productive beta chains. Every distinct CDR3 protein forms one entry, paired with its most common genes and DNA. The table for this sample lists about 540,000 distinct CDR3 sequences; approximately 20% of them were counted only once. The ten largest clones take up 2.5% to 3% of the sample. The sample was also reused in another study, on T cells expressing NK-cell markers. The other study reports the following: The TCR beta cDNA libraries were made using 5'RACE template switching, a step that added both a universal primer site and unique molecular identifiers.

The sample here was CD4+ T cells sorted from PBMCs, taken about 11 days after vaccination. All receptors come from a man in his fifties or sixties who received an inactivated influenza vaccine. Donor details come from another sample of the same person, matched by shared clones.

This clonotype was counted only a few times. The chain carries TRBV5-5 and TRBJ2-3; 12 positions match TRBD2. Germline CDR1 is SGHKS and CDR2 is YYEKEE (reference sequence). This CDR3 is 16 amino acids long. After removal of 4 bases from V and 2 bases from J, the junction contained 5 bases not matched to a gene. In DNA form, the CDR3 reads TGTGCCAGCAGCGCCCTAGCGGGGGGGCTCACAGATACGCAGTATTTT. This translates into CASSALAGGLTDTQYF. Combining the CDR3 with reference TRBV5-5 and TRBJ2-3 gives the whole variable domain DAGVTQSPTHLIKTRGQQVTLRCSPISGHKSVSWYQQVLGQGPQFIFQYYEKEERGRGNFPDRFSARQFPNYSSELNVNALLLGDSALYLCASSALAGGLTDTQYFGPGTRLTVL.

The chain joins TRBV5-1 to TRBJ2-3; D call uncertain. This CDR3 region has 16 residues. Germline CDR1 reads SGHRS; CDR2 reads YFSETQ. The V and J ends lost 4 bases and 0 bases respectively, with 15 bases between them. In DNA, the CDR3 is TGCGCCAGCAGCCAAACCTTCGCGTCTAGCACAGATACGCAGTATTTT. Translated, it gives CASSQTFASSTDTQYF. Using reference TRBV5-1 and TRBJ2-3 for the parts outside the CDR3, the full variable domain is KAGVTQTPRYLIKTRGQQVTLSCSPISGHRSVSWYQQTPGQGLQFLFEYFSETQRNKGNFPGRFSGRQFSNSRSEMNVSTLELGDSALYLCASSQTFASSTDTQYFGPGTRLTVL.

This clonotype was seen more than once but under ten times. A read error may account for a junction end that differs from germline. The chain uses TRBV7-9 and TRBJ2-1; 8 bases fit TRBD2. CDR1 SEHNR and CDR2 FQNEAQ come from the germline V gene (reference sequence). The CDR3 extends over 14 amino acids. The CDR3 DNA sequence: TGTGCCAGCACCTTAAGCGGACCGGGAGGGGAGCAGTTCTTC. This encodes CASTLSGPGGEQFF.

This clonotype was observed a handful of times. This chain uses TRBV12-3 or TRBV12-4 with TRBJ2-5; TRBD1 agrees at 10 bases. There are 16 residues in the CDR3. V lost 6 bases and J lost 6; bases outside the gene matches: 13. The CDR3 nucleotides are TGTGCCAGCAGCCCTATTCTGGACAGGGGGGAAAAGACCCAGTACTTC. This encodes CASSPILDRGEKTQYF.

This chain links TRBV20-1 with TRBJ2-5; D gene unclear. CDR3 size: 11 residues. From germline, CDR1 is DFQATT and CDR2 SNEGSKA (reference sequence). V was trimmed by 5 bases and J by 0 bases, leaving 4 bases between them. As DNA, the CDR3 is TGCAGTGCTCAGTACCAAGAGACCCAGTACTTC. It yields the protein CSAQYQETQYF.

This clonotype was counted only a few times. The rearrangement links TRBV5-1 to TRBJ1-1, with TRBD1 as a possible D gene (5 bases). Trimming removed 3 bases from V and 1 base from J, with 19 bases in between. The V gene's germline CDR1 is SGHRS and CDR2 YFSETQ. CDR3 length equals 17 residues. The CDR3 is CASSWGAAGGGNTEAFF. The DNA of the CDR3 is TGCGCCAGCAGCTGGGGCGCGGCCGGGGGAGGGAACACTGAAGCTTTCTTT.

The chain couples TRBV10-3 to TRBJ1-3, with D possibly matching TRBD1 (6 bases). The CDR3 is 16 amino acids. Per the germline V gene, CDR1 is ENHRY and CDR2 is SYGVKD. V was cut by 3 bases and J by 2 bases, with 14 bases left in between. CDR3 sequence reads: CAISDRHRETGNTIYF. In DNA, the CDR3 is TGTGCCATCAGTGACCGACACAGGGAAACTGGAAACACCATATATTTT.

This clonotype was detected a few times. The chain is built from TRBV6-2 or TRBV6-3 and TRBJ1-5; the D is unclear. The CDR3 totals 13 residues. From germline, CDR1 is MNHEY and CDR2 SVGEGT. Trimming removed 7 bases from V and 0 bases from J, with 7 bases in between. In DNA, the CDR3 is TGTGCCAGCATGCGAGTTAGCAATCAGCCCCAGCATTTT. Translation: CASMRVSNQPQHF.

The chain couples TRBV20-1 to TRBJ1-2; no clear D gene. V lost 0 bases and J lost 0, with 5 bases in between. Per germline, CDR1 DFQATT and CDR2 SNEGSKA (reference sequence). CDR3 length: 13 residues. DNA of the CDR3: TGCAGTGCTAGAGACACCACTAACTATGGCTACACCTTC. It encodes CSARDTTNYGYTF.

The chain carries TRBV5-5 and TRBJ2-1, with D possibly TRBD2 on 6 matching bases. Germline V CDR1 and CDR2: SGHKS, YYEKEE (reference sequence). This CDR3 comprises 15 residues. V dropped 2 bases and J dropped 7 bases, with 16 bases sitting between them. Written as DNA, the CDR3 is TGTGCCAGCAGCTTCGGTCTAGCGACCCTAAATGAGCAGTTCTTC. Residues: CASSFGLATLNEQFF.

This clonotype was counted between two and nine times. This chain uses TRBV5-8 with TRBJ2-2, with 10 bases identical to TRBD1. With V trimmed by 4 bases and J by 6 bases, 6 bases remained unmatched. The CDR3 has 15 amino acids. CDR1 is SGHTS, CDR2 YDEGEE, per germline. The CDR3 loop is CASSARDRGPGELFF. For the CDR3, the DNA is TGTGCCAGCAGCGCCCGGGACAGGGGTCCCGGGGAGCTGTTTTTT.

The chain is built from TRBV5-1 and TRBJ2-5, with unresolved D. There are 13 residues in the CDR3. The V end was cut by 0 bases, the J end by 5 bases, with 8 bases between. Looked up from germline, CDR1 is SGHRS and CDR2 is YFSETQ. CDR3 amino acids: CASSLDMRETQYF. CDR3 coding DNA: TGCGCCAGCAGCTTGGATATGAGGGAGACCCAGTACTTC.

This clonotype was seen more than once but under ten times. The chain couples TRBV28 to TRBJ1-1, with D tentatively TRBD1 (5 bases). The germline CDR1 and CDR2 sequences are MDHEN and SYDVKM. Trimming left V 2 bases short and J 3 bases short, with 10 bases between. This CDR3 contains 14 residues. DNA for the CDR3: TGTGCCAGCAGTTTACGGGGCACCCACACTGAAGCTTTCTTT. It codes for CASSLRGTHTEAFF.

This sequence joins TRBV20-1 and TRBJ1-5; a possible D gene is TRBD1 (6 bases). The CDR3 length is 20 residues. Germline CDR1 is DFQATT and CDR2 is SNEGSKA (reference sequence). Trimming shortened V by 1 base and J by 1 base, and 26 bases separated the two germline ends. The DNA for the CDR3 is TGCAGTGCTAGAGCTTTAATGGGAGGGGGAGCTCGGATGAGCAATCAGCCCCAGCATTTT. Encoded protein: CSARALMGGGARMSNQPQHF.

This clonotype was seen only a few times. This sequence joins TRBV7-2 and TRBJ2-1; 8 bases are shared with TRBD1. V shed 6 bases and J 2 bases; nucleotides not matched to a gene: 6. The germline CDR1 and CDR2 sequences are SGHTA and FQGNSA. The CDR3 is made up of 15 amino acids. This CDR3 is CASRAGQGPYNEQFF. In nucleotides, the CDR3 is TGTGCCAGCAGAGCCGGACAGGGCCCCTACAATGAGCAGTTCTTC. Full variable domain (outside the CDR3, taken from reference TRBV7-2 and TRBJ2-1): GAGVSQSPSNKVTEKGKDVELRCDPISGHTALYWYRQSLGQGLEFLIYFQGNSAPDKSGLPSDRFSAERTGGSVSTLTIQRTQQEDSAVYLCASRAGQGPYNEQFFGPGTRLTVL.

This clonotype was recorded a few times. The chain recombines TRBV7-9 with TRBJ2-5; 9 bases are shared with TRBD1. Germline V lookup: CDR1 SEHNR, CDR2 FQNEAQ (reference sequence). V gave up 4 bases and J gave up 5 bases; unmatched junction bases: 11. The CDR3 consists of 16 residues. The CDR3 nucleotides are TGTGCCAGCAGCTCCCAGGACAGGGGTGTGTGGGAGACCCAGTACTTC. As protein: CASSSQDRGVWETQYF. Full variable domain (outside the CDR3, taken from reference TRBV7-9 and TRBJ2-5): DTGVSQNPRHKITKRGQNVTFRCDPISEHNRLYWYRQTLGQGPEFLTYFQNEAQLEKSRLLSDRFSAERPKGSFSTLEIQRTEQGDSAMYLCASSSQDRGVWETQYFGPGTRLLVL.

This clonotype appeared a few times. This sequence joins TRBV4-2 and TRBJ1-6; maybe TRBD1 (5 bases). Germline V gene sequence: CDR1 LGHNA, CDR2 YNFKEQ. The length of the CDR3 is 14 residues. Trimming removed 1 base at V and 10 bases at J, with 11 bases between. This CDR3 is CASSQVPGDSPLHF. The CDR3 DNA follows: TGTGCCAGCAGCCAAGTACCGGGGGACTCACCCCTCCACTTT.

The rearrangement uses TRBV20-1 and TRBJ2-7; D not resolved. CDR1 is DFQATT, CDR2 SNEGSKA, per germline (reference sequence). This CDR3 is built from 11 residues. V was cut by 6 bases and J by 4 bases, with 10 bases left in between. The CDR3 bases are TGCAGTGCCGTGTTGGGGTACGAGCAGTACTTC. Translating gives CSAVLGYEQYF.